These T cell receptor beta chains were read from a single sample in a study of shared T cell receptors in the human thymus. Here immunoSEQ multiplex PCR was the method, and the copy in TCRdb shows in-frame clones only, minus some. This table holds more than 550,000 clones, about 90% found once. This sample was also put to use in a study of human thymus T cells.

Sequenced material: thymocytes. The receptors shown here come from a boy under three years old with a congenital heart defect. Both conserved end residues are part of each CDR3. D genes are given only for firm matches. Only part of the rows carry a size: once, few, many, or a class if the clone is expanded.

V	D	size	J	CDR3	DNA
TRBV28	-	-	TRBJ2-5	CASSSDQETQYF	TGTGCCAGCAGCTCCGACCAAGAGACCCAGTACTTC
TRBV7-9	TRBD2	-	TRBJ2-3	CASNSKGGSSTDTQYF	TGTGCCAGCAACTCGAAAGGCGGGAGTAGCACAGATACGCAGTATTTT
TRBV5-8	TRBD2	-	TRBJ2-1	CASSSGLAGGPYNEQFF	TGTGCCAGCAGCTCGGGACTAGCGGGAGGACCCTACAATGAGCAGTTCTTC
TRBV7-2	-	-	TRBJ1-1	CASSHSREAEAFF	TGTGCCAGCAGTCATTCACGGGAGGCTGAAGCTTTCTTT
TRBV19	TRBD1	-	TRBJ1-5	CASSIAGQSNQPQHF	TGTGCCAGTAGTATAGCGGGACAGAGCAATCAGCCCCAGCATTTT
TRBV7-3	-	-	TRBJ1-1	CASSPTGNTEAFF	TGTGCCAGCAGCCCAACAGGGAACACTGAAGCTTTCTTT
TRBV7-9	-	-	TRBJ1-3	CASSLAMGSSGNTIYF	TGTGCCAGCAGCTTAGCCATGGGGAGCTCTGGAAACACCATATATTTT
TRBV16	TRBD1	few	TRBJ1-2	CASRGTGVHLDYTF	TGTGCCAGCAGAGGGACAGGGGTTCATTTGGACTACACCTTC
TRBV7-2	-	-	TRBJ1-2	CATSPTGTFNYGYTF	TGTGCCACCTCTCCCACAGGGACGTTTAACTATGGCTACACCTTC
TRBV27	TRBD2	-	TRBJ2-1	CASTRLAGGPGQFF	TGTGCCAGCACTCGACTAGCGGGGGGCCCAGGGCAGTTCTTC
TRBV10-3	TRBD2	-	TRBJ2-1	CAIRTTASGGGYNEQFF	TGTGCCATCAGGACTACTGCTAGCGGGGGGGGCTACAATGAGCAGTTCTTC
TRBV29-1	-	-	TRBJ2-1	CSVGGGAPSAHEQFF	TGCAGCGTTGGCGGAGGGGCGCCTAGCGCCCATGAGCAGTTCTTC
TRBV9	TRBD2	-	TRBJ2-1	CASSKGLAGNEQFF	TGTGCCAGCAGCAAAGGACTAGCTGGCAATGAGCAGTTCTTC
TRBV5-1	TRBD2	-	TRBJ2-2	CASSLGLAGGTAATGELFF	TGCGCCAGCAGCCTTGGACTAGCGGGAGGGACTGCGGCCACCGGGGAGCTGTTTTTT
TRBV6-1	TRBD1	-	TRBJ2-7	CASSAHTPSGQATYEQYF	TGTGCCAGCAGTGCCCACACCCCTTCGGGACAGGCCACCTACGAGCAGTACTTC
TRBV15	TRBD1	-	TRBJ2-7	CATSEDRGNYYEQYF	TGTGCCACCAGCGAGGACAGGGGGAACTACTACGAGCAGTACTTC
TRBV7-9	TRBD2	-	TRBJ2-3	CASSRSGIDTDTQYF	TGTGCCAGCAGTCGGAGCGGGATTGACACAGATACGCAGTATTTT
TRBV14	TRBD1	-	TRBJ2-7	CASSQGTGGVSYEQYF	TGTGCCAGCAGCCAAGGGACAGGGGGTGTCTCCTACGAGCAGTACTTC
TRBV6-4	TRBD2	-	TRBJ2-1	CASSDSTAGPTYNEQFF	TGTGCCAGCAGTGACTCAACAGCGGGACCTACCTACAATGAGCAGTTCTTC
TRBV7-2	-	-	TRBJ2-3	CASSLPRGFTDTQYF	TGTGCCAGCAGCCTCCCGCGGGGCTTCACAGATACGCAGTATTTT
TRBV5-1	-	-	TRBJ2-7	CASSFWGLVSPPSSYEQYF	TGCGCCAGCAGCTTTTGGGGGCTAGTAAGCCCGCCCAGCTCCTACGAGCAGTACTTC
TRBV27	-	-	TRBJ2-7	CASSMSQGTGEQYF	TGTGCCAGCAGTATGAGTCAGGGGACGGGTGAGCAGTACTTC
TRBV7-9	TRBD2	-	TRBJ2-1	CASSPRWAGVPEQFF	TGTGCCAGCAGCCCCCGTTGGGCGGGAGTCCCTGAGCAGTTCTTC
TRBV19	-	-	TRBJ1-4	CASGTGNREKLFF	TGTGCCAGTGGAACAGGGAATCGAGAAAAACTGTTTTTT
TRBV15	TRBD2	-	TRBJ2-1	CATSRELREGRFEFF	TGTGCCACCAGCAGAGAATTGCGGGAGGGCCGATTTGAGTTCTTC
TRBV4-1	-	-	TRBJ1-1	CASSHPNGVNTEAFF	TGCGCCAGCAGCCACCCTAACGGGGTGAACACTGAAGCTTTCTTT
TRBV10-1	TRBD2	once	TRBJ2-3	CASSETSGSIDTQYF	TGCGCCAGCAGTGAGACTAGCGGGAGTATAGATACGCAGTATTTT
TRBV10-1	-	-	TRBJ2-3	CASSEVRGTDTQYF	TGCGCCAGCAGTGAGGTGCGGGGCACAGATACGCAGTATTTT
TRBV4-1	-	-	TRBJ1-3	CASSQDLGGHSGNTIYF	TGCGCCAGCAGCCAAGATTTAGGCGGACACTCTGGAAACACCATATATTTT
TRBV30	TRBD1	-	TRBJ2-6	CACQMGQGGSGANVLTF	TGTGCCTGCCAAATGGGACAGGGAGGCTCTGGGGCCAACGTCCTGACTTTC
TRBV6-5	TRBD1	-	TRBJ2-7	CASSYGGQGTSYEQYF	TGTGCCAGCAGTTATGGGGGACAGGGGACCTCCTACGAGCAGTACTTC
TRBV15	-	once	TRBJ1-1	CATRANTEAFF	TGTGCCACCAGGGCGAACACTGAAGCTTTCTTT
TRBV28	-	few	TRBJ1-5	CASSSTQTGINQPQHF	TGTGCCAGCAGTTCAACTCAAACAGGGATCAATCAGCCCCAGCATTTT
TRBV30	-	-	TRBJ1-1	CAWSVTMRQNTEAFF	TGTGCCTGGAGTGTGACTATGAGGCAGAACACTGAAGCTTTCTTT
TRBV12-5	-	once	TRBJ1-5	CASGLVPRRGRAGQPQHF	TGTGCTAGTGGTTTGGTTCCCCGCAGGGGCCGGGCTGGTCAGCCCCAGCATTTT
TRBV10-3	-	-	TRBJ2-1	CAISESIRSGLLFLKNEQFF	TGTGCCATCAGTGAGTCGATACGCTCGGGTCTTTTGTTTCTAAAGAATGAGCAGTTCTTC
TRBV5-1	-	-	TRBJ1-1	CASSLGGLNTEAFF	TGCGCCAGCAGCTTGGGAGGCCTGAACACTGAAGCTTTCTTT
TRBV19	TRBD2	-	TRBJ2-1	CASSIDTGRTYEQFF	TGTGCCAGTAGTATAGACACCGGGAGGACATATGAGCAGTTCTTC
TRBV9	TRBD1	-	TRBJ2-1	CASSESGTGTYNEQFF	TGTGCCAGCAGCGAGAGCGGGACAGGGACCTACAATGAGCAGTTCTTC
TRBV4-1	TRBD2	-	TRBJ2-1	CASSHSGRWAYNEQFF	TGCGCCAGCAGCCATAGCGGGAGATGGGCCTACAATGAGCAGTTCTTC
TRBV12-5	-	-	TRBJ1-2	CATQIGNGGRRGYTF	TGTGCTACCCAAATCGGAAACGGTGGGAGAAGGGGCTACACCTTC
TRBV28	TRBD2	-	TRBJ2-2	CASSCPLTSGRPRGTGELFF	TGTGCCAGCAGTTGCCCCTTGACTAGCGGGAGGCCAAGAGGCACCGGGGAGCTGTTTTTT
TRBV6-5	-	-	TRBJ1-2	CASSRAGRYYGYTF	TGTGCCAGCAGCCGGGCAGGGAGGTACTATGGCTACACCTTC
TRBV19	-	-	TRBJ1-5	CASSKTGLGQPQHF	TGTGCCAGTAGCAAAACAGGGTTGGGGCAGCCCCAGCATTTT
TRBV28	-	-	TRBJ1-4	CASRSLGRLRGSNEKLFF	TGTGCCAGCAGATCCCTGGGGCGTCTGAGGGGGTCTAATGAAAAACTGTTTTTT
TRBV28	TRBD2	-	TRBJ2-5	CASRTRPTSGKETQYF	TGTGCCAGCAGGACACGACCCACTAGCGGAAAAGAGACCCAGTACTTC
TRBV11-2	-	-	TRBJ2-5	CASSPREDAYQETQYF	TGTGCCAGCAGCCCCCGCGAGGATGCGTACCAAGAGACCCAGTACTTC
TRBV5-6	-	-	TRBJ1-5	CASKKTGYNQPQHF	TGTGCCAGCAAGAAGACAGGCTACAATCAGCCCCAGCATTTT
TRBV9	-	-	TRBJ2-5	CASSVGREETQYF	TGTGCCAGCAGCGTCGGTAGAGAAGAGACCCAGTACTTC